The 29 T cell receptor beta chains reported below all come from one sample, sequenced in a study of blood T cell repertoires in COVID-19. TCRdb's table, derived via immunoSEQ multiplex PCR, lists solely in-frame clones and lacks some. The sample carries approximately 230,000 clones, 70% to 90% recorded once. The sample taken for sequencing was peripheral blood. These receptor sequences come from a man aged 18 to 30 with active or convalescent COVID-19.

This chain joins TRBV28 and TRBJ1-2; weak D call: TRBD1 (5 bases). The length of the CDR3 is 14 residues. Germline loops: CDR1 MDHEN, CDR2 SYDVKM. The ends were cut back, 0 bases at V and 4 bases at J, with 9 bases in the middle. The CDR3 region has the DNA TGTGCCAGCAGTTTATGGAGGCAGGGCTATGGCTACACCTTC. Protein sequence: CASSLWRQGYGYTF.

This clone was counted a few times. The V gene is TRBV5-5, the J gene TRBJ1-5; the match to TRBD1 covers 9 bases. The V and J ends lost 0 bases and 11 bases, in that order; junction bases with no gene match: 9. Germline assignment: CDR1 SGHKS and CDR2 YYEKEE (reference sequence). The CDR3 extends over 15 amino acids. CDR3 amino acids: CASSLAGTGRGAQHF. DNA for the CDR3: TGTGCCAGCAGCTTGGCCGGGACAGGGCGTGGGGCCCAGCATTTT.

The genes are TRBV7-3 and TRBJ2-1, with 8 bases that match TRBD1. The V segment lost 5 bases and the J segment 7 bases; nucleotides outside the gene matches: 13. Germline values: CDR1 SGHTA, CDR2 FQGTGA. The CDR3 sequence is 16 residues long. The CDR3 DNA reads as TGTGCCAGCAGCCAGACAGGGGTCGGGGCACAAAATGAGCAGTTCTTC. Its protein product is CASSQTGVGAQNEQFF.

The gene calls are TRBV13 and TRBJ1-2; D remains ambiguous. From germline, CDR1 is PRHDT and CDR2 FYEKMQ (reference sequence). V lost 5 bases and J 5 bases, leaving 12 bases between the germline ends. This CDR3 comprises 13 residues. CDR3: CASSTGAEYGYTF. CDR3 nucleotides: TGTGCCAGCAGCACCGGAGCGGAGTATGGCTACACCTTC.

The chain couples TRBV7-2 to TRBJ2-2; the match to TRBD2 covers 8 bases. V lost 4 bases and J lost 5; bases outside the gene matches: 6. The V gene's germline CDR1 is SGHTA and CDR2 FQGNSA. This CDR3 has 15 amino acids. Written as DNA, the CDR3 is TGTGCCAGCAGCTGGTTCGGCGGGAGGACCGGGGAGCTGTTTTTT. This translates into CASSWFGGRTGELFF.

The chain carries TRBV6-6 and TRBJ1-6; 9 bases line up with TRBD1. The trim removed 6 bases at V and 7 bases at J, leaving 7 bases unmatched. CDR3 length equals 15 residues. In germline, CDR1 is MNHNY, CDR2 SVGAGI (reference sequence). CDR3 in amino acids: CASRRQGVGNSPLHF. CDR3 coding DNA: TGTGCCAGCAGGCGACAGGGGGTCGGGAATTCACCCCTCCACTTT.

This clone was seen only once. This rearrangement joins TRBV9 to TRBJ1-2; the D is unclear. Trimming removed 3 bases from V and 8 bases from J, with 17 bases in between. Germline CDR1 is SGDLS and CDR2 is YYNGEE. This CDR3 is built from 14 residues. The CDR3 region has the DNA TGTGCCAGCAGCGAGGACGGGAAACCCCTCGGCTACACCTTC. Protein sequence: CASSEDGKPLGYTF. The full variable domain, its missing parts supplied by reference TRBV9 and TRBJ1-2, is DSGVTQTPKHLITATGQRVTLRCSPRSGDLSVYWYQQSLDQGLQFLIQYYNGEERAKGNILERFSAQQFPDLHSELNLSSLELGDSALYFCASSEDGKPLGYTFGSGTRLTVV.

The gene calls are TRBV9 and TRBJ1-2, with 8 bases matching TRBD1. CDR1 SGDLS and CDR2 YYNGEE come from the germline V gene. After removal of 0 bases from V and 7 bases from J, the junction contained 8 bases not matched to a gene. There are 15 residues in the CDR3. The CDR3 DNA is TGTGCCAGCAGCGTAGTAAGCCAGGGGGCCGTTGGCTACACCTTC. Translation gives CASSVVSQGAVGYTF.

The gene calls are TRBV6-6 and TRBJ1-1, with D perhaps TRBD1 (6 bases). CDR3 length equals 12 residues. V lost 7 bases to trimming and J lost 4 bases, with 10 bases between them. From germline, CDR1 is MNHNY and CDR2 SVGAGI (reference sequence). The CDR3 bases are TGTGCCAGCACCGAACAGGGCACTGAAGCTTTCTTT. This encodes CASTEQGTEAFF.

The chain employs TRBV18 and TRBJ2-3; TRBD2 matches 12 bases. Germline V CDR1 and CDR2: KGHSH, LQKENI. The CDR3 runs 18 residues. V trimming: 3 bases; J trimming: 2 bases; junction bases outside the gene matches: 9. CDR3 nucleotides: TGTGCCAGCTCACCTTTTCGGACTAGCGGGGTGTTCACAGATACGCAGTATTTT. It yields the protein CASSPFRTSGVFTDTQYF.

This CDR3 is CASRGDTRYNEQFF. CDR3 coding DNA: TGTGCCAGCAGAGGGGACACCAGGTACAATGAGCAGTTCTTC. V and J are TRBV25-1 and TRBJ2-1; maybe TRBD1 (6 bases). The germline V gene has CDR1 MGHDK and CDR2 SYGVNS. The CDR3 contains 14 residues. Trimming removed 6 bases at V and 4 bases at J, with 13 bases between.

This chain joins TRBV20-1 and TRBJ1-1, with a possible D match to TRBD1 (5 bases). The germline V gene encodes CDR1 DFQATT and CDR2 SNEGSKA (reference sequence). The CDR3 covers 14 residues. V was pared by 3 bases and J by 0 bases, with 11 bases between. The CDR3 sequence is CSASSGLMNTEAFF. In DNA, the CDR3 is TGCAGTGCTAGTTCGGGACTAATGAACACTGAAGCTTTCTTT.

The chain has TRBV7-2 and TRBJ1-1; 8 positions match TRBD1. V lost 1 base to trimming and J lost 7 bases; unmatched junction nucleotides: 11. Looked up from germline, CDR1 is SGHTA and CDR2 is FQGNSA. The CDR3 runs 16 residues. The CDR3 sequence: CASSLGLGQGASEAFF. CDR3 coding DNA: TGTGCCAGCAGCTTAGGATTGGGGCAGGGGGCGAGTGAAGCTTTCTTT.

This clone was seen more than once but under ten times. The chain links TRBV11-2 to TRBJ1-3; 11 nucleotides agree with TRBD1. From germline, CDR1 is SGHAT and CDR2 FQNNGV. V shed 6 bases and J 4 bases; nucleotides not matched to a gene: 8. This CDR3 has 16 amino acids. The CDR3 is CASSAGQGARGNTIYF. The CDR3 nucleotides read TGTGCCAGCAGTGCCGGACAGGGGGCGCGAGGAAACACCATATATTTT.

As to this clone: Additional DNA sequences in this sample encode the identical CDR3. The rearrangement links TRBV6-5 to TRBJ1-2; 8 nucleotides agree with TRBD1. The CDR3 spans 12 residues. The junction had 2 bases not matched to a gene; V was cut back by 6 bases and J by 5 bases. Germline V gene sequence: CDR1 MNHEY, CDR2 SVGAGI. The DNA of the CDR3 is TGTGCCAGCAGGGACAGGGTTTATGGCTACACCTTC. Protein: CASRDRVYGYTF.

V is TRBV7-9 and J is TRBJ2-7, with TRBD2 matching 8 bases. CDR1 and CDR2 (germline): SEHNR, FQNEAQ (reference sequence). The CDR3 runs 15 residues. The trim removed 5 bases at V and 0 bases at J, leaving 6 bases unmatched. The CDR3 bases are TGTGCCAGCAGCCCCTTAGCGGGGAGCTCCTACGAGCAGTACTTC. The encoded protein is CASSPLAGSSYEQYF.

The chain's CDR3 is CASSYFDSSGNTIYF. The CDR3 DNA follows: TGTGCCAGCAGTTACTTCGACAGCTCTGGAAACACCATATATTTT. V gene TRBV6-6 combines with J gene TRBJ1-3, with a weak D call TRBD1 (5 bases). Trimming took 1 base from V and 0 from J, leaving 7 bases between them. CDR3 length: 15 amino acids. In germline, CDR1 is MNHNY, CDR2 SVGAGI (reference sequence).

Concerning this clone: The sample carries other DNA sequences with the same CDR3. V and J are TRBV29-1 and TRBJ2-7; the match to TRBD1 covers 7 bases. The V segment lost 7 bases and the J segment 2 bases; nucleotides outside the gene matches: 5. The CDR3 extends over 12 amino acids. Germline CDR1 reads SQVTM; CDR2 reads ANQGSEA. The CDR3 DNA sequence: TGCAGCGCAAGACAGGGACCCTACGAGCAGTACTTC. Translated: CSARQGPYEQYF.

This rearrangement joins TRBV4-2 to TRBJ2-1; TRBD2 might be the D (6 bases). CDR3 size: 12 residues. Germline V gene sequence: CDR1 LGHNA, CDR2 YNFKEQ. Trimming stripped 0 bases from V and 9 bases from J, with 6 bases between. CDR3 protein: CASSQDGGEQFF. The CDR3 DNA sequence: TGTGCCAGCAGCCAAGACGGGGGTGAGCAGTTCTTC.

The V call is TRBV3-1 (or the pseudogene TRBV3-2), the J call TRBJ1-6; the match to TRBD1 covers 11 bases. The V gene's germline CDR1 is LGHDT and CDR2 YNNKEL (reference sequence). The CDR3 runs 15 residues. The ends lost 3 bases at V and 8 bases at J; junction bases unmatched: 3. CDR3 sequence: CASSHGTGGDSPLHF. CDR3 DNA: TGTGCCAGCAGCCATGGGACAGGGGGAGATTCACCCCTCCACTTT.

The J gene is TRBJ1-2, the V gene TRBV29-1; D unresolved. Looked up from germline, CDR1 is SQVTM and CDR2 is ANQGSEA. The CDR3 length is 9 residues. V was pared by 7 bases and J by 4 bases, with 4 bases between. The CDR3 DNA is TGCAGCGATAGCTATGGCTACACCTTC. Amino acid sequence: CSDSYGYTF.

CDR3 residues: CASSLTEAYEQYF. The CDR3 DNA is TGTGCCAGCAGCTTAACAGAAGCCTACGAGCAGTACTTC. The chain uses TRBV7-9 and TRBJ2-7; D unresolved. The length of the CDR3 is 13 residues. Deletions cut 2 bases from V and 2 bases from J, with 7 bases between. Germline-derived CDR1 and CDR2 are SEHNR and FQNEAQ (reference sequence).

J is TRBJ1-6 and V is TRBV13, with 10 bases fitting TRBD1. Per germline, CDR1 PRHDT and CDR2 FYEKMQ (reference sequence). The length of the CDR3 is 17 residues. Losses at the gene ends were 5 bases for V and 4 bases for J; bases not matched to a gene: 8. The CDR3 DNA sequence: TGTGCCAGCAGCGGGACAGGGGCCCGAATGTATAATTCACCCCTCCACTTT. Its translation: CASSGTGARMYNSPLHF.

This sequence joins TRBV6-6 and TRBJ2-2; 9 positions agree with TRBD1. Per germline, CDR1 MNHNY and CDR2 SVGAGI (reference sequence). This CDR3 region has 16 residues. The J segment lost 4 bases and the V segment lost 6 bases, leaving 9 bases of the junction unmatched. CDR3 nucleotides: TGTGCCAGCAGCAGACAAAGACAGGGGGGCACCGGGGAGCTGTTTTTT. As protein: CASSRQRQGGTGELFF.

This chain joins TRBV27 and TRBJ1-1, with D perhaps TRBD1 (6 bases). V was pared by 6 bases and J by 7 bases, with 15 bases between. Germline assignment: CDR1 MNHEY and CDR2 SMNVEV (reference sequence). CDR3 length: 13 amino acids. This CDR3 reads CASSKEQGYEAFF. The CDR3 region has the DNA TGTGCCAGCAGCAAAGAACAGGGATATGAAGCTTTCTTT.

V is TRBV7-2 and J is TRBJ2-7, with TRBD2 matching over 7 bases. After removal of 5 bases from V and 0 bases from J, the junction contained 7 bases not matched to a gene. In germline, CDR1 is SGHTA, CDR2 FQGNSA. The CDR3 is 15 amino acids. The CDR3 DNA reads TGTGCCAGCAGCCGTTCCGGGACTAACTCCTACGAGCAGTACTTC. This encodes CASSRSGTNSYEQYF.

J is TRBJ2-5 and V is TRBV19; D unclear. The germline V gene encodes CDR1 LNHDA and CDR2 SQIVND (reference sequence). The CDR3 runs to 17 residues. The germline V and J ends were trimmed by 5 bases and 3 bases, with 22 bases remaining between them. The CDR3 DNA follows: TGTGCCAGTAGTCCGCCCCCGGATTTCGGCGGAAAAGAGACCCAGTACTTC. Its protein product is CASSPPPDFGGKETQYF.

The CDR3 sequence: CASSQVGLTTDTQYF. CDR3 coding DNA: TGTGCCAGCAGCCAAGTGGGACTGACCACAGATACGCAGTATTTT. The V gene is TRBV3-1 (or the pseudogene TRBV3-2), the J gene TRBJ2-3, with D possibly matching TRBD2 (6 bases). Trimming left V 1 base short and J 2 bases short, with 10 bases between. This CDR3 comprises 15 residues. Germline values: CDR1 LGHDT, CDR2 YNNKEL (reference sequence).

The gene calls are TRBV27 and TRBJ1-5; D not certain. The CDR3 is made up of 16 amino acids. CDR1 MNHEY and CDR2 SMNVEV come from the germline V gene (reference sequence). The V and J ends lost 0 bases and 1 base respectively, with 10 bases between them. The CDR3 sequence: CASSLSRANSNQPQHF. In nucleotides, the CDR3 is TGTGCCAGCAGTTTATCGCGGGCGAACAGCAATCAGCCCCAGCATTTT.